This T cell receptor beta chain comes out of a study of T-cell memory formation after mild COVID-19. Study-level information: The study found TCR clusters largely donor specific.

This clonotype was seen more than once but under ten times. Its antigen is not known. 5'RACE with constant-segment primers built TCRalpha and TCRbeta cDNA libraries with UMIs. MiXCR, run by TCRdb on the 5' RACE reads, gives a single entry per CDR3 protein. This table has some 82,000 distinct CDR3 sequences, over 10% appearing once. The germline V gene encodes CDR1 SGHKS and CDR2 YYEKEE (reference sequence). Trimming took 1 base from V and 0 from J, leaving 14 bases between them. This CDR3 has 17 residues. Broader study findings: In second-wave clones peaking day 37, SARS-CoV-2 specificity remained unconfirmed. Largely, contracting CD4+ clones fell within CM and EM, and contracting CD8+ clones within EMRA.

V gene TRBV5-5 combines with J gene TRBJ2-4; D is undetermined. What was sequenced was PBMCs or a T cell subset sorted from them (not recorded which). The TCR originated in a young man who had mild COVID-19 (a few samples of this study predate the infection). Cell type and time point are not known. This chain's CDR3 is CASSLKESSLAKNIQYF. DNA of the CDR3: TGTGCCAGCAGCTTGAAGGAGTCCTCTCTAGCCAAAAACATTCAGTACTTC.